This T cell receptor (beta chain) was sequenced during a study of neoadjuvant anti-PD-1 for oral cavity cancer. Overall study context: Around day 43, patients without progression received a fourth nivolumab dose before surgery. Study results and caveats: Only three patients per response group were TCR-analyzed; validation needed.

In germline, CDR1 is GTSNPN, CDR2 SVGIG (reference sequence). CDR3 size: 14 residues. The germline V and J ends were trimmed by 4 bases and 5 bases, with 17 bases remaining between them. For this clone: Antigen: not known.

This sample's time point: after neoadjuvant nivolumab, at surgical resection. Measured with immunoSEQ multiplex PCR; TCRdb has only the in-frame clones, and not every one. Of over 14,000 clones in the sample, about two thirds are singletons; the top ten hold 2.9%. The chain carries TRBV30 and TRBJ1-1; D gene ambiguous. The receptor's source is a person aged 35-79 years with oral cavity squamous cell carcinoma. Material: PBMCs, obtained after nivolumab (anti-PD-1) treatment. This CDR3 reads CAWTLSPVGTEAFF. The CDR3 DNA is TGTGCCTGGACCCTTTCACCGGTCGGGACTGAAGCTTTCTTT.